This T cell receptor (beta chain) comes out of a study of CD8 T cells in ankylosing spondylitis. General observations from the study: The study identified a TCR beta motif of roughly eight highly homologous variants that appeared characteristic of ankylosing spondylitis blood.

In TCRdb, the 5' RACE reads were re-called with MiXCR into one record per CDR3 protein. The sample holds 400,000 or so distinct CDR3 sequences, roughly 26% seen once. About this clonotype itself: Its antigen remains unknown. A read error may account for a junction end that differs from germline.

The clonotype was recovered from a male donor with ankylosing spondylitis. Sequencing used blood, either unsorted or a sorted T cell fraction (not recorded which).

DNA of the CDR3: TGCTGTGCTAGACCCCCCAGACTAGAACTATCCTACAATGAGCAGTTCTTC. Translated, it gives CCARPPRLELSYNEQFF. The V and J genes are TRBV20-1 and TRBJ2-1; TRBD2 is a possible D gene (6 bases). The CDR3 has 17 residues. Germline CDR1 DFQATT, CDR2 SNEGSKA (reference sequence).